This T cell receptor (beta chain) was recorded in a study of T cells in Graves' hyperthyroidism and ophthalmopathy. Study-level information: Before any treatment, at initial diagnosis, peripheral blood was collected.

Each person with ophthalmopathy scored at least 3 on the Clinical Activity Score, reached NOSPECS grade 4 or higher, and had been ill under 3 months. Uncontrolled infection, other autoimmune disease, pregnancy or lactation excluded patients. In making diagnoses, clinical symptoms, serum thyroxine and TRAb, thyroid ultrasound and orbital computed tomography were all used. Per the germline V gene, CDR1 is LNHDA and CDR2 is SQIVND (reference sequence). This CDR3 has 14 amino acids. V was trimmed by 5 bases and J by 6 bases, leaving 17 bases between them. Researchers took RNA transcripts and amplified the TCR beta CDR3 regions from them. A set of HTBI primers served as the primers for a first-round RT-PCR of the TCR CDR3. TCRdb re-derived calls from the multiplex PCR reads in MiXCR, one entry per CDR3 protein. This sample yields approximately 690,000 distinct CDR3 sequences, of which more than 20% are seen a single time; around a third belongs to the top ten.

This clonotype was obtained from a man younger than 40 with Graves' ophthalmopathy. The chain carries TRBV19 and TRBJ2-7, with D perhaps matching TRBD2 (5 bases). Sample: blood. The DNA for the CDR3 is TGTGCCAGTAGTCCCACTCCGGGGAACGGCGAGCAGTACTTC. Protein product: CASSPTPGNGEQYF.